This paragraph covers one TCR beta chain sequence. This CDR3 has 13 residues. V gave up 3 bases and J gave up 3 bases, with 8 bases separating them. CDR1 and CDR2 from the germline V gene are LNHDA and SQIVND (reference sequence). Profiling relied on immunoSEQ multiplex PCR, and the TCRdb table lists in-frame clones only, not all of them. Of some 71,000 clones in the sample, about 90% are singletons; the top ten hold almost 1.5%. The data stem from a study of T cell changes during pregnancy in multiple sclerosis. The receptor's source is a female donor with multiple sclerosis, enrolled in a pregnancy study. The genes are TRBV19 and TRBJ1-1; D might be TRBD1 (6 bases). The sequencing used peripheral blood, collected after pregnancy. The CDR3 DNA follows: TGTGCCAGTAGTATTTCAGGGGACACTGAAGCTTTCTTT. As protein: CASSISGDTEAFF.